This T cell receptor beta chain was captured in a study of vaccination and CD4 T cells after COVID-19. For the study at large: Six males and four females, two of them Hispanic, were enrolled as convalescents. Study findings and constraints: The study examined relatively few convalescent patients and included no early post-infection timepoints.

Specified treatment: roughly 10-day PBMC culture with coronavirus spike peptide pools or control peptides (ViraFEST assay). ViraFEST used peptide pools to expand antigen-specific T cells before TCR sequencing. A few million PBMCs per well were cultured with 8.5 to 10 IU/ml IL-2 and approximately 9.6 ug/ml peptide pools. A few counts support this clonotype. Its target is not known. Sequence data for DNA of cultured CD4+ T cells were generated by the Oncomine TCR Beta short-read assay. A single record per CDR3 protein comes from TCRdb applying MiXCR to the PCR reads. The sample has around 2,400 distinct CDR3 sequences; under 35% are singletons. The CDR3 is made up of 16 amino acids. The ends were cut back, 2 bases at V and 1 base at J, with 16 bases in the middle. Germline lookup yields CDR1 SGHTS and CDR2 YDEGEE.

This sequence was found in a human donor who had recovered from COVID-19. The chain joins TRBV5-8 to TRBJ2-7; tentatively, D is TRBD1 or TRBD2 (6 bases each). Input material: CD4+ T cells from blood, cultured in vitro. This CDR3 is CASSLTGGYISYEQYF. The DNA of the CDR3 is TGTGCCAGCAGCTTAACCGGGGGCTATATTTCCTACGAGCAGTACTTC. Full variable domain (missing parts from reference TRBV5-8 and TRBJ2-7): EAGVTQSPTHLIKTRGQQATLRCSPISGHTSVYWYQQALGLGLQFLLWYDEGEERNRGNFPPRFSGRQFPNYSSELNVNALELEDSALYLCASSLTGGYISYEQYFGPGTRLTVT.